This T cell receptor (beta chain) was sequenced for a study of blood T cell repertoires in COVID-19. Looking at the study overall: The analysed material was cDNA or gDNA that came from T cells, B-cell-depleted T cells, or PBMCs.

Here immunoSEQ multiplex PCR was the method, and the copy in TCRdb shows in-frame clones only, minus some. Of over 110,000 clones in the sample, 84% were seen once. The study recruited people aged about 18 to 89 years across around 23 US areas. The sequence derives from a man in his fifties in a cohort exposed to, infected with or recovered from COVID-19 (not recorded which). Input material: PBMCs or T cells enriched from blood (not recorded which).

The CDR3 DNA sequence: TGTGCCAGCAGCTTCGAGGGACAGGGGGGAGATACGCAGTATTTT. This sequence encodes CASSFEGQGGDTQYF. V and J are TRBV13 and TRBJ2-3, with TRBD1 matching over 11 bases. Germline CDR1 PRHDT, CDR2 FYEKMQ (reference sequence). The CDR3 sequence is 15 residues long. V shed 3 bases and J 5 bases; nucleotides not matched to a gene: 4.